One and the same sample provided the 21 T cell receptor beta chains below, sequenced in a study of blood T cell repertoires in COVID-19. Clones were sequenced by immunoSEQ multiplex PCR, and TCRdb holds only the in-frame ones, with some missing. The profile shows 150,000 to 200,000 clones, approximately 95% of them singletons. Sequences were obtained from peripheral blood. The receptors originated from a woman aged 60-75 years with COVID-19, enrolled during active disease.

The chain couples TRBV9 to TRBJ2-2; D unclear. Germline loops: CDR1 SGDLS, CDR2 YYNGEE. Trimming removed 0 bases at V and 5 bases at J, with 8 bases between. The CDR3 runs to 14 residues. CDR3 loop: CASSVVIETGELFF. CDR3 nucleotide sequence: TGTGCCAGCAGCGTAGTAATAGAGACCGGGGAGCTGTTTTTT.

J is TRBJ1-1 and V is TRBV6-2 or TRBV6-3; 8 bases fit TRBD1. The V gene end was trimmed by 2 bases and the J gene end by 1 base; junction bases not matched to a gene: 6. Germline V gene lookup returns CDR1 MNHEY and CDR2 SVGEGT. This CDR3 comprises 16 residues. The CDR3 is CASSYPLTGENTEAFF. The CDR3 region has the DNA TGTGCCAGCAGTTACCCTTTGACAGGGGAGAACACTGAAGCTTTCTTT.

The V call is TRBV12-3 or TRBV12-4, the J call TRBJ1-2; TRBD1 might be the D (5 bases). The CDR3 covers 13 residues. V was pared by 4 bases and J by 4 bases, with 10 bases between. CDR3 nucleotide sequence: TGTGCCAGCAGTTCGGGGCGGGGCTATGGCTACACCTTC. Encoded protein: CASSSGRGYGYTF.

This chain links TRBV11-2 with TRBJ1-1; tentative D call: TRBD1 (5 bases). The germline V gene encodes CDR1 SGHAT and CDR2 FQNNGV. The germline V and J ends were trimmed by 5 bases and 4 bases, with 26 bases remaining between them. This CDR3 contains 18 residues. The CDR3 region is CASSPTGKPGRGGTEAFF. CDR3 nucleotides: TGTGCCAGCAGCCCGACTGGTAAGCCAGGGCGAGGTGGCACTGAAGCTTTCTTT.

The J gene is TRBJ2-7, the V gene TRBV11-3, with 7 bases lining up with TRBD2. The CDR3 has 13 amino acids. Trimming at V came to 1 base and at J to 7 bases, leaving 4 bases not matched to a gene. Germline CDR1 is SGHNT and CDR2 is YENEEA. Here the CDR3 reads CASSLGRGDEQYF. CDR3 DNA sequence: TGTGCCAGCAGCTTAGGCCGGGGGGATGAGCAGTACTTC.

This clone was detected once. The chain combines TRBV10-3 with TRBJ1-3, with D tentatively TRBD1 (6 bases). CDR3 length equals 15 residues. Trimming left V 2 bases short and J 8 bases short, with 16 bases between. Germline CDR1 reads ENHRY; CDR2 reads SYGVKD. The CDR3 loop reads CAISEQGNLIDTIYF. The DNA for the CDR3 is TGTGCCATCAGTGAGCAGGGGAACCTCATCGACACCATATATTTT.

V and J are TRBV2 and TRBJ1-6; no clear D gene. Germline V lookup: CDR1 SNHLY, CDR2 FYNNEI. The length of the CDR3 is 17 residues. Trimming took off 1 base at V and 0 bases at J, with 10 bases between the two ends. The CDR3 region has the DNA TGTGCCAGCAGTGAAGGAGGCAGCAACTCCTATAATTCACCCCTCCACTTT. It translates to CASSEGGSNSYNSPLHF.

The chain recombines TRBV7-3 with TRBJ2-3; 10 bases agree with TRBD2. The CDR3 is 15 residues long. Per the germline V gene, CDR1 is SGHTA and CDR2 is FQGTGA. The J segment lost 7 bases and the V segment lost 5 bases, leaving 9 bases of the junction unmatched. CDR3 DNA: TGTGCCAGCAGCCCCGGTAGCGGGGGGAGGAATACGCAGTATTTT. Its translation is CASSPGSGGRNTQYF.

The chain has TRBV7-2 and TRBJ1-2; maybe TRBD1 (6 bases). The CDR3 spans 13 residues. The V gene's germline CDR1 is SGHTA and CDR2 FQGNSA. V lost 7 bases to trimming and J lost 7 bases, with 16 bases between them. Here the CDR3 reads CASIDSQGSGYTF. Here the CDR3 DNA reads TGTGCCAGCATCGACAGCCAGGGGTCTGGCTACACCTTC.

The count of this clone is one. The rearrangement uses TRBV5-4 and TRBJ2-7; a possible D gene is TRBD2 (7 bases). This CDR3 comprises 15 residues. V was pared by 0 bases and J by 1 base, with 11 bases between. The V gene's germline CDR1 is SGHNT and CDR2 YYREEE (reference sequence). The CDR3 loop reads CASSLGGGGSYEQYF. The CDR3 nucleotides are TGTGCCAGCAGCTTGGGAGGGGGGGGATCCTACGAGCAGTACTTC. The whole variable domain, filled in from reference TRBV5-4 and TRBJ2-7, reads ETGVTQSPTHLIKTRGQQVTLRCSSQSGHNTVSWYQQALGQGPQFIFQYYREEENGRGNFPPRFSGLQFPNYSSELNVNALELDDSALYLCASSLGGGGSYEQYFGPGTRLTVT.

The CDR3 region is CASSVQSRGEAFF. CDR3 DNA sequence: TGTGCCAGCAGCGTCCAAAGCAGGGGTGAAGCTTTCTTT. This chain connects TRBV9 to TRBJ1-1; D is perhaps TRBD1 (6 bases). The CDR3 totals 13 residues. CDR1 and CDR2 from the germline V gene are SGDLS and YYNGEE. Trimming shortened V by 2 bases and J by 7 bases, and 12 bases separated the two germline ends. Variable domain in full (rest from reference TRBV9 and TRBJ1-1): DSGVTQTPKHLITATGQRVTLRCSPRSGDLSVYWYQQSLDQGLQFLIQYYNGEERAKGNILERFSAQQFPDLHSELNLSSLELGDSALYFCASSVQSRGEAFFGQGTRLTVV.

This clone was observed once. V usage is TRBV7-2 and J usage is TRBJ1-1; the match to TRBD1 covers 8 bases. Per germline, CDR1 SGHTA and CDR2 FQGNSA. The CDR3 length is 13 residues. V gave up 6 bases and J gave up 6 bases; unmatched junction bases: 6. CDR3 nucleotides: TGTGCCAGCAGGGAGGCAGGGGGCCCTGAAGCTTTCTTT. It yields the protein CASREAGGPEAFF.

CDR3 DNA: TGTGCCAGTAGTATCCGAACCGCAGTGAGACACCAAGCTAACTATGGCTACACCTTC. Translation: CASSIRTAVRHQANYGYTF. The gene calls are TRBV19 and TRBJ1-2; D not certain. The germline V gene encodes CDR1 LNHDA and CDR2 SQIVND (reference sequence). The CDR3 totals 19 residues. Deletions cut 3 bases from V and 0 bases from J, with 23 bases between.

V is TRBV7-9 and J is TRBJ2-1, with D possibly matching TRBD1 (7 bases). With 2 bases removed from V and 9 bases from J, the gap between germline ends came to 11 bases. This CDR3 has 13 residues. Per the germline V gene, CDR1 is SEHNR and CDR2 is FQNEAQ (reference sequence). As DNA, the CDR3 is TGTGCCAGCAGCTTATTGCAGGGGGGTGAGCAGTTCTTC. The encoded protein is CASSLLQGGEQFF.

V is TRBV6-2 or TRBV6-3 and J is TRBJ2-7; TRBD2 might be the D (5 bases). The V end was cut by 4 bases, the J end by 5 bases, with 21 bases between. The CDR3 has 16 residues. CDR1 and CDR2 from the germline V gene are MNHEY and SVGEGT. CDR3 in amino acids: CASSSSRPTSNHEQYF. The CDR3 bases are TGTGCCAGCAGTTCGTCGCGACCTACTAGTAACCACGAGCAGTACTTC.

The gene calls are TRBV5-4 and TRBJ2-5; D possibly corresponds to TRBD1 (5 bases). Germline V CDR1 and CDR2: SGHNT, YYREEE (reference sequence). The germline V and J ends were trimmed by 0 bases and 2 bases, with 20 bases remaining between them. The CDR3 runs to 18 residues. CDR3 DNA: TGTGCCAGCAGCTTGGGGACACGATACGCACGAATACAAGAGACCCAGTACTTC. This sequence encodes CASSLGTRYARIQETQYF.

The chain uses TRBV5-6 and TRBJ1-1; unclear D gene. The CDR3 contains 14 residues. Trimming cost V 2 bases and J 0 bases, with 8 bases left between them. The germline CDR1 and CDR2 sequences are SGHDT and YYEEEE. CDR3 nucleotides: TGTGCCAGCAGCTTACGAGGTATGAACACTGAAGCTTTCTTT. Translation gives CASSLRGMNTEAFF.

The chain recombines TRBV25-1 with TRBJ2-3, with a possible D match to TRBD2 (6 bases). Trimming cost V 2 bases and J 6 bases, with 15 bases left between them. This CDR3 spans 15 amino acids. Per the germline V gene, CDR1 is MGHDK and CDR2 is SYGVNS. This CDR3 reads CASSEPTRGRDTQYF. The CDR3 DNA follows: TGTGCCAGCAGTGAACCCACCCGGGGGAGGGATACGCAGTATTTT.

The chain uses TRBV4-3 and TRBJ1-4; D is possibly TRBD1 (5 bases). There are 13 residues in the CDR3. V was cut by 4 bases and J by 7 bases, with 10 bases left in between. CDR1 is LGHNA and CDR2 is YSLEER in the germline V gene. In nucleotides, the CDR3 is TGCGCCAGCAGCCGACTAGGGGCTGAAAAACTGTTTTTT. Residues: CASSRLGAEKLFF.

The chain carries TRBV30 and TRBJ1-2; D ambiguous. Germline lookup yields CDR1 GTSNPN and CDR2 SVGIG (reference sequence). V was shortened by 4 bases and J by 7 bases, with 10 bases between the two germline ends. This CDR3 has 11 residues. The chain's CDR3 is CAWTGGIGYTF. The CDR3 region has the DNA TGTGCCTGGACAGGAGGGATTGGCTACACCTTC. The variable domain in full, completed from reference TRBV30 and TRBJ1-2, reads SQTIHQWPATLVQPVGSPLSLECTVEGTSNPNLYWYRQAAGRGLQLLFYSVGIGQISSEVPQNLSASRPQDRQFILSSKKLLLSDSGFYLCAWTGGIGYTFGSGTRLTVV.

This rearrangement joins TRBV7-2 to TRBJ2-7; 14 nucleotides match TRBD2. Germline trimming cut 6 bases from V and 4 bases from J; bases unmatched to any gene: 5. Germline V lookup: CDR1 SGHTA, CDR2 FQGNSA. The CDR3 totals 15 residues. CDR3 DNA sequence: TGTGCCAGCAGAGAGACTAGCGGGGGGGCTTACGAGCAGTACTTC. Translation: CASRETSGGAYEQYF.